This entry describes one TCR beta chain. This sample is drawn from a study of blood T cell repertoires in COVID-19. In the study overall: Spain, Italy and the United States supplied samples that represented acute and convalescent COVID-19. PBMCs, B-cell-depleted T cells, or T cells were the source of the cDNA or gDNA that made up the material.

Produced via immunoSEQ multiplex PCR; TCRdb's table is partial and in-frame only. The data show over 200,000 clones, with 65% to 85% seen just once and around 1.3% held by the top ten. In Seattle, patients joined the study during active infection and were tracked longitudinally. Germline V gene sequence: CDR1 MNHEY, CDR2 SMNVEV (reference sequence). V shed 7 bases and J shed 6 bases, with 16 bases lying between them. The CDR3 covers 14 residues. The clonotype comes from a woman aged 30 to 39 with COVID-19, enrolled during active disease. Sequences were obtained from peripheral blood. J is TRBJ2-1 and V is TRBV27, with a weak D call TRBD2 (6 bases). Written as DNA, the CDR3 is TGTGCCAGCACCCCGGCCGGGGGAGGCAATGAGCAGTTCTTC. Amino acids: CASTPAGGGNEQFF.